This is a list of T cell receptor beta chains from one sample in a study of blood T cell repertoires in COVID-19. The repertoire was sequenced with immunoSEQ multiplex PCR; TCRdb's copy has only in-frame clones and lacks some. The sample shows roughly 220,000 clones, around 81% of them seen only once. Specimen: peripheral blood. Every receptor here comes from a woman aged 25 to 39 who had recovered from COVID-19. The CDR3 runs from the conserved cysteine through the conserved F or W.

v_call cdr3_aa
TRBV10-3 CATLGLAGTYEQYF
TRBV9 CASSGDSPGYGYTF
TRBV6-5 CASSYLPYNEQFF
TRBV18 CASSRGGEPYNEQFF
TRBV7-3 CASSLNGQGNEKLFF
TRBV11-1 CASSLLDREGQYEQYF
TRBV28 CASSLYRVSEQYF
TRBV13 CASSLGRGTGNTIYF
TRBV4-1 CASSQGAGGPSYEQYF
TRBV19 CASSMVAGVTGELFF
TRBV10-3 CAIRSGQPNEQFF
TRBV7-9 CASSSPTVRPYEQYF
TRBV6-5 CASSYAGGGAKEQYF
TRBV19 CASSIEGGSGANVLTF
TRBV5-1 CASSGQGLNEKLFF
TRBV5-4 CASSLVGGDNSPLHF
TRBV4-2 CASRERGTRGPNTQYF
TRBV5-1 CASSLATDEQFF
TRBV9 CASSVGQGNIYEQYF
TRBV24-1 CATSPGGVDEQYF
TRBV7-3 CASAQGAQETQYF
TRBV6-5 CASSAEQAGYGYTF
TRBV28 CASSLRRIPRLTYEQYF
TRBV24-1 CATSDSRTGGEKLFF
TRBV19 CASNLGVNTEAFF
TRBV6-5 CASSQGVHEQYF
TRBV10-2 CASRGGGADEGYGYTF
TRBV7-3 CASSLTGQGTADTQYF
TRBV3-1/TRBV3-2 CASSQLPPGLASYEQYF
TRBV10-2 CASSLQGEQYF
TRBV11-2 CASSFSGTGEQYF
TRBV11-2 CASSLEQGTNEKLFF
TRBV6-5 CASRRGGGIYGYTF
TRBV28 CASSWYPGTSGSRYEQYF
TRBV28 CASLGLAGTGELFF
TRBV5-1 CASSLVREAYNEQFF
TRBV7-9 CASSDRGDRAQETQYF
TRBV28 CASSWAGGNQPQHF
TRBV5-4 CASSLQGWNSPLHF
TRBV7-9 CASSGRTGEQYF
TRBV20-1 CSAIDSEKLFF
TRBV9 CASSLDSYSGNTIYF
TRBV27 CASSPGQGNQPQHF
TRBV2 CASSGDSPEQYF
TRBV19 CASSINSNEQFF
TRBV5-4 CASSEDWTVTDTQYF
TRBV6-5 CASKWGGNQPQHF
TRBV4-1 CASSQDLRDYSLNEQFF
TRBV12-2 CASRELAGVPDPSYEQYF
TRBV28 CASSISGGVGGYTF
TRBV11-3 CASSLETGAQNTEAFF
TRBV24-1 CATGLTGGPRGTYNEQFF
TRBV5-5 CASSLPNRNTEAFF
TRBV28 CASKDIVKPQHF
TRBV11-2 CASSLDWTREQYF
TRBV28 CASSAGTALYGYTF